This TCR beta chain is from a study of spatial heterogeneity in lung cancer. In the study overall: Each time, sequencing found more beta-chain sequences than alpha-chain sequences.

Documented time point: sample taken at primary tumor resection. The input material, whole RNA from tumor, nontumor lung or frozen PBMC, was sequenced unsorted. Donors were around 70 untreated early-stage non-small cell lung cancer patients. The presence of a unique molecular identifier marked each TCR cDNA molecule. TCRdb re-derived calls from the 5' RACE reads in MiXCR, one entry per CDR3 protein. Seen here are around 24,000 distinct CDR3 sequences, under 8% observed once, and the top ten hold over 11%. As concerns this clonotype: Its antigen is unknown.

Overall study results and limits: Blood carried ubiquitous expanded tumor TCRs more at resection than follow-up.

The input for sequencing was PBMCs, taken at surgery. This sequence was found in a male donor with early-stage non-small cell lung cancer.

Here the CDR3 DNA reads TGTGCCAGCTCAAGAACGGAATTTTTGAACACTGAAGCTTTCTTT. It translates to CASSRTEFLNTEAFF. The chain recombines TRBV12-3 or TRBV12-4 with TRBJ1-1; no clear D. This CDR3 is built from 15 residues. V lost 8 bases, J lost 0 bases, and 16 bases lay in between.